This TCR beta chain was identified during a study of response to subunit inactivated influenza vaccine. MiXCR, run by TCRdb on the RT-PCR reads, gives a single entry per CDR3 protein. The data show 400,000 to 650,000 distinct CDR3 sequences, under 8.5% seen once. Trimming left V 5 bases short and J 2 bases short, with 10 bases between. Germline V gives CDR1 MDHEN, CDR2 SYDVKM. This CDR3 spans 13 amino acids. Turning to this clonotype: Its cognate antigen is unknown.

Overall study results and limits: Authors suggested that a seasonal influenza vaccination recruits few new T cells each time.

The rearrangement joins TRBV28 to TRBJ2-7; tentatively, D is TRBD1 (5 bases). This TCR came from a man between 45 and 75 years old who received an inactivated influenza vaccine. The material was PBMCs from blood, obtained less than 30 months after vaccination. CDR3 in amino acids: CASSTGTPYEQYF. CDR3 bases: TGTGCCAGCAGTACAGGCACCCCCTACGAGCAGTACTTC. Supplemented by reference TRBV28 and TRBJ2-7, the full variable domain reads DVKVTQSSRYLVKRTGEKVFLECVQDMDHENMFWYRQDPGLGLRLIYFSYDVKMKEKGDIPEGYSVSREKKERFSLILESASTNQTSMYLCASSTGTPYEQYFGPGTRLTVT.